This TCR beta chain derives from a study of shared clonotypes between healthy human individuals. Germline CDR1 SGHVS, CDR2 FQNEAQ. The V segment lost 5 bases and the J segment 3 bases; nucleotides outside the gene matches: 7. CDR3 length equals 16 residues. Here immunoSEQ multiplex PCR was the method, and the copy in TCRdb shows in-frame clones only, minus some. Of roughly 2,000,000 clones detected, around 93% appear once; the ten largest clones hold roughly 1.7%. Naive CD8 isolation took CD45RO-negative cells positively selected for CCR7 and excluded terminally differentiated effector memory CD45RA+ cells.

The chain has TRBV7-8 and TRBJ2-3, with 11 positions matching TRBD1. The TCR sequence derives from a man between 18 and 29 years old in good health. Some clones in this sample may be carry-over from other donors' samples. The sample taken for sequencing was naive CD8+ T cells from PBMCs. In nucleotides, the CDR3 is TGTGCCAGCAGCGATAGGGACAGGGGGTCAACAGATACGCAGTATTTT. It encodes CASSDRDRGSTDTQYF.